The present TCR beta chain was sequenced within a study of human T cells and chemical hapten exposure. Study-wide findings and caveats: Patch test score was positively correlated with the counts of TCRs that had expanded at PT1.

The time point: patch test 3, about 24 weeks after DPC sensitization. This sample's treatment: therapeutic diphenylcyclopropenone sensitization with weekly scalp DPC. Worth noting for this clonotype: Antigen specificity is unknown.

TCRdb re-analysed the RACE reads in MiXCR, keeping a single row per CDR3 protein. In the table there are more than 95,000 distinct CDR3 sequences, roughly a quarter of which are singletons. Deletions cut 5 bases from V and 0 bases from J, with 17 bases between. Germline values: CDR1 SGHVS, CDR2 FQNEAQ. The CDR3 runs 16 residues. The clonotype comes from a man between 40 and 49 years old with alopecia areata. Some clones in this sample may be carry-over from other donors' samples. J is TRBJ2-7 and V is TRBV7-8; the D gene is possibly TRBD2 (5 bases). This material consisted of whole blood, taken in connection with sensitization to the hapten diphenylcyclopropenone (DPC). The CDR3 reads CASSPLGGGSSYEQYF. Here the CDR3 DNA reads TGTGCCAGCAGCCCCTTAGGTGGTGGGAGCTCCTACGAGCAGTACTTC.